This T cell receptor (beta chain) was captured in a study of blood T cell repertoires in COVID-19 (dated by TCRdb to 2018 to 2021). Study-level background: Samples covering the acute and convalescent phases of COVID-19 were provided by collaborators in the United States, Italy and Spain. The sample metadata nearly always contained a de-identified subject ID, COVID-19 status, age in years and sex. The samples were drawn from two sources: the first 160 participants of the ongoing ImmuneRACE study, and 1,254 subjects contributed by 6 global collaborators. HLA class I and class II types, where available, came from metadata supplied by the sample provider rather than from assay-based typing. The prospective study material was composed of cDNA or gDNA derived from T cells, B-cell-depleted T cells, or PBMCs. The repertoires were released in a freely available public database intended as a resource for research on the immune response to SARS-CoV-2. Subjects who had been exposed to COVID-19, were actively infected with it, or had recovered from it provided the deeply sampled blood TCRbeta repertoires that made up the dataset. Here is what the overall study found, with its caveats: How much clinical and demographic metadata was included differed by source and by participant, and the metadata was provided uncurated.

TCRbeta CDR3 regions were amplified from genomic DNA using the immunoSEQ Assay, a bias-controlled multiplex PCR. The authors' analysis ran thus. The number of nucleated cells in each sample was estimated from the amplification of reference gene primers within the assay. To quantify the absolute abundance of each unique TCRbeta CDR3 rearrangement, sequence reads were collapsed and filtered. For each sample, productive Simpson clonality was calculated as the square root of Simpson's diversity index over productive rearrangements. Not all clones reach the TCRdb copy of this immuneACCESS table, which keeps in-frame sequences only. Checked studies attribute under half of the gap to unresolved V genes and leave the rest unexplained. The D gene and trimming were derived from the DNA, and the V and J assignments and clone size from that table. Counted in this sample were 200,000 to 250,000 clones; approximately 86% of them appeared once. Roughly 14% of the sample is held by the ten biggest clonotypes.

Taken from cysteine to phenylalanine, the CDR3 has 18 residues. The sequence is cut down to CDR3 DNA, 54 bases in frame from base 1. The germline V gene sets CDR1 to MNHEY and CDR2 to SVGEGT. Trimming takes 0 bases off V and 2 bases off J; junction bases not matched to a gene: 9. Of note for this clone: What this receptor recognizes is not known. No clone much larger than this one lies a single base away; base qualities are absent.

Participants in the prospective study were enrolled through a virtual design, were aged roughly 18 to 90 years, and lived in approximately 25 United States geographic areas. Cohort assignment in the prospective study relied on participant-reported clinical history from a screening survey and a study questionnaire. Each participant in the prospective study had whole blood, serum and a nasopharyngeal or oropharyngeal swab collected by mobile phlebotomists. Participants in the prospective study had the option to provide additional blood draws and questionnaires over a 2-month period. Before DNA extraction, prospective study blood samples were shipped either frozen or at room temperature.

The sample taken for sequencing was PBMCs or T cells enriched from blood (not recorded which). The sequence links TRBV6-2 or TRBV6-3 to TRBJ1-5, and TRBD1 matches 8 of the central bases. The source of this sequence is a woman in her forties or fifties with acute COVID-19. Read as DNA, the sequence is TGTGCCAGCAGTTACTCGTATGTAACAGGGGGACGCAATCAGCCCCAGCATTTT. It translates to CASSYSYVTGGRNQPQHF.